These 5 T cell receptor beta chains came from one sample sequenced in a study of T-cell memory formation after mild COVID-19. TCRdb reprocessed the 5' RACE reads with MiXCR, giving one entry per CDR3 protein. The table includes hundreds of thousands of distinct CDR3 sequences, about 20% detected once. Sequencing used PBMCs or a T cell subset sorted from them (not recorded which). These TCRs come from an adult woman who had mild COVID-19 (a few samples of this study predate the infection). Cell type and time point are not known.

A few counts support this clonotype. A read error may be the cause here, since a much bigger clone is one base away. The V call is TRBV5-1, the J call TRBJ2-3; D unresolved. In germline, CDR1 is SGHRS, CDR2 YFSETQ. The CDR3 has 14 amino acids. Trimming took 0 bases from V and 4 from J, leaving 9 bases between them. The CDR3 spells CASSLASFPDTQYF. The CDR3 DNA sequence: TGCGCCAGCAGCTTGGCTAGTTTTCCAGATACGCAGTATTTT.

The J gene is TRBJ2-4, the V gene TRBV7-6, with a weak D call TRBD1 (7 bases). The CDR3 extends over 14 amino acids. V lost 2 bases to trimming and J lost 8 bases, with 13 bases between them. Germline V gene sequence: CDR1 SGHVS, CDR2 FNYEAQ. The CDR3 loop is CASSLRGPGDIQYF. As DNA, the CDR3 is TGTGCCAGCAGCTTAAGGGGGCCGGGAGACATTCAGTACTTC.

This clonotype appeared a few times. V usage is TRBV7-3 and J usage is TRBJ2-2; D not resolved. The CDR3 is 18 amino acids. Trimming pared 6 bases from V and 0 bases from J, leaving 20 bases between. CDR1 and CDR2 (germline): SGHTA, FQGTGA. Here the CDR3 DNA reads TGTGCCAGCAGTTCCCTCGGCCATTCCCTCGCGAACACCGGGGAGCTGTTTTTT. Encoded protein: CASSSLGHSLANTGELFF.

In its sample, this clonotype was seen a few times. V gene TRBV20-1 combines with J gene TRBJ1-6, with D perhaps matching TRBD1 (5 bases). The V gene lost 0 bases and the J gene lost 13 bases, with 19 bases spanning the gap. The CDR3 sequence is 15 residues long. Germline values: CDR1 DFQATT, CDR2 SNEGSKA (reference sequence). The CDR3: CSARDFGTEISPLHF. CDR3 coding DNA: TGCAGTGCTAGAGATTTCGGGACGGAGATTTCTCCCCTCCACTTT.

This chain uses TRBV30 with TRBJ2-7; 13 nucleotides line up with TRBD2. Germline V gene sequence: CDR1 GTSNPN, CDR2 SVGIG (reference sequence). Unmatched junction bases numbered 16, after V lost 7 bases and J lost 10 bases. This CDR3 contains 15 residues. The CDR3 DNA follows: TGTGCCTCAGGCGGAGCCGGGACTAGCGGGGCACGTCAGTACTTC. It yields the protein CASGGAGTSGARQYF.